These T cell receptor beta chains were read from a single sample in a study of blood T cell repertoires in COVID-19. Produced via immunoSEQ multiplex PCR; TCRdb's table is partial and in-frame only. The profile shows 70,000 to 90,000 clones, around 90% of them singletons. The specimen was peripheral blood. The receptor set was obtained from a human donor in a cohort sampled during active COVID-19. Both conserved end residues are part of each CDR3. A D gene is named only where the DNA matches it firmly. Clone size appears in some rows only: once, few, many, or a class for an expanded clone.

CDR3	DNA	J	D	V	size
CASSPRLAGGPTDTQYF	TGCGCCAGCAGCCCTAGACTAGCGGGGGGCCCCACAGATACGCAGTATTTT	TRBJ2-3	TRBD2	TRBV4-3	-
CASSDGSGVYNEQFF	TGTGCCAGCAGTGATGGAAGCGGGGTCTACAATGAGCAGTTCTTC	TRBJ2-1	TRBD2	TRBV2	-
CASGRGENTEAFF	TGTGCCAGCGGCAGGGGCGAGAACACTGAAGCTTTCTTT	TRBJ1-1	-	TRBV6-5	once
CASSVTSGTGTQYF	TGTGCCAGTAGTGTAACTAGCGGGACAGGGACCCAGTACTTC	TRBJ2-5	TRBD2	TRBV19	-
CASSTLYLRENNQPQHF	TGTGCCAGTAGTACTCTATATCTCAGGGAAAACAATCAGCCCCAGCATTTT	TRBJ1-5	-	TRBV19	-
CASSYSSTSGQNEQFF	TGTGCCAGCAGTTACTCGTCGACTAGCGGGCAAAATGAGCAGTTCTTC	TRBJ2-1	TRBD2	TRBV6-5	few
CATSEGQGIRWDTQYF	TGTGCCACCAGTGAAGGACAGGGAATAAGGTGGGATACGCAGTATTTT	TRBJ2-3	TRBD1	TRBV24-1	-
CASSGKRDTGELFF	TGTGCCAGCAGTGGGAAGAGGGACACCGGGGAGCTGTTTTTT	TRBJ2-2	-	TRBV2	-
CASSVAGGQETQYF	TGTGCCAGCAGCGTAGCAGGAGGGCAGGAGACCCAGTACTTC	TRBJ2-5	-	TRBV9	-
CATSDPAVSNTEAFF	TGTGCCACCAGTGATCCCGCGGTTTCAAACACTGAAGCTTTCTTT	TRBJ1-1	-	TRBV24-1	-
CASSPLRSETQYF	TGTGCCAGCTCACCATTACGGTCGGAGACCCAGTACTTC	TRBJ2-5	-	TRBV18	-
CASSLTGKDQPQHF	TGTGCCAGCAGCCTAACAGGGAAGGATCAGCCCCAGCATTTT	TRBJ1-5	-	TRBV6-1	-
CASSLQGSGGADEQFF	TGTGCCAGCAGCTTGCAGGGTAGCGGGGGGGCCGATGAGCAGTTCTTC	TRBJ2-1	TRBD2	TRBV7-3	-
CASSLVWDREAFF	TGTGCCAGCAGCTTAGTTTGGGACAGGGAGGCTTTCTTT	TRBJ1-1	TRBD1	TRBV7-2	-
CASSLSPGGAGELFF	TGTGCCAGCAGTTTATCTCCAGGGGGTGCCGGGGAGCTGTTTTTT	TRBJ2-2	TRBD1	TRBV28	few
CATSSEYRGNQPQHF	TGTGCCACCAGCAGTGAATACAGGGGCAATCAGCCCCAGCATTTT	TRBJ1-5	-	TRBV15	-
CASSRGRGAFF	TGTGCCAGCAGTAGAGGGCGGGGAGCTTTCTTT	TRBJ1-1	-	TRBV2	-
CASSLVRGSEQYF	TGTGCCAGCAGTTTAGTTCGGGGTTCCGAGCAGTACTTC	TRBJ2-7	-	TRBV12-3/TRBV12-4	-
CASSLGFGGASGYTF	TGTGCCAGCAGCTTAGGGTTTGGGGGGGCGAGCGGCTACACCTTC	TRBJ1-2	-	TRBV7-2	-
CASSQQGYRAKNIQYF	TGTGCCAGCAGCCAACAGGGTTATAGAGCCAAAAACATTCAGTACTTC	TRBJ2-4	-	TRBV11-3	-
CASSARANTEAFF	TGTGCCAGCTCAGCGCGCGCGAACACTGAAGCTTTCTTT	TRBJ1-1	-	TRBV18	-
CASSLAGHGEQFF	TGTGCCAGCAGTTTAGCGGGGCACGGTGAGCAGTTCTTC	TRBJ2-1	-	TRBV12-3/TRBV12-4	-
CASSSGTQYEQYF	TGTGCCAGCAGTTCGGGAACCCAGTACGAGCAGTACTTC	TRBJ2-7	-	TRBV27	once
CASSRGGDQETQYF	TGTGCCAGCAGCCGAGGGGGGGACCAAGAGACCCAGTACTTC	TRBJ2-5	-	TRBV5-4	-
CASSFTGGNTEAFF	TGTGCCAGCAGCTTCACAGGCGGGAACACTGAAGCTTTCTTT	TRBJ1-1	-	TRBV11-3	-
CASRLGGGYGYTF	TGTGCCAGCAGACTAGGGGGGGGCTATGGCTACACCTTC	TRBJ1-2	-	TRBV12-3/TRBV12-4	few
CASSRGQKETQYF	TGTGCCAGCAGCCGGGGACAGAAAGAGACCCAGTACTTC	TRBJ2-5	TRBD1	TRBV12-3/TRBV12-4	-
CASSLSSAYYEQYF	TGTGCCAGCAGCTTGTCATCAGCGTACTACGAGCAGTACTTC	TRBJ2-7	-	TRBV7-2	-
CASSFGGLSSPLHF	TGTGCCAGCAGCTTCGGGGGTCTTAGTTCACCCCTCCACTTT	TRBJ1-6	-	TRBV7-3	-
CASSNTNRGEQYF	TGTGCCAGTAGCAATACTAACAGGGGAGAGCAGTACTTC	TRBJ2-7	TRBD1	TRBV19	-
CASSSGQASGNTIYF	TGCGCCAGCAGTAGTGGACAGGCCTCTGGAAACACCATATATTTT	TRBJ1-3	TRBD1	TRBV5-1	-
CASRSLTGGGETQYF	TGTGCCAGCAGATCCCTAACGGGGGGCGGAGAGACCCAGTACTTC	TRBJ2-5	-	TRBV6-5	-
CASSQDRQAVGGYTF	TGCGCCAGCAGCCAAGATAGGCAGGCCGTGGGTGGCTACACCTTC	TRBJ1-2	-	TRBV4-3	-
CASSLLPSTGNGANVLTF	TGTGCCAGCAGCTTGCTTCCCTCAACAGGGAACGGGGCCAACGTCCTGACTTTC	TRBJ2-6	-	TRBV5-6	-
CASSWEGLDTQYF	TGTGCCAGCTCCTGGGAGGGCCTAGATACGCAGTATTTT	TRBJ2-3	TRBD2	TRBV28	-
CASSYHGLAGAEQFF	TGTGCCAGCAGTTACCACGGACTAGCGGGAGCAGAGCAGTTCTTC	TRBJ2-1	TRBD2	TRBV6-5	-
CASSAGVDYGYTF	TGTGCCAGCTCAGCAGGGGTCGACTATGGCTACACCTTC	TRBJ1-2	-	TRBV18	-
CASTPFASTDTQYF	TGTGCCAGTACCCCGTTTGCGTCGACAGATACGCAGTATTTT	TRBJ2-3	-	TRBV19	-
CASSFGRGGGYTF	TGTGCCAGCAGTTTCGGCAGGGGCGGTGGCTACACCTTC	TRBJ1-2	-	TRBV27	once
CATHKTGSTNTGELFF	TGCGCCACGCACAAGACAGGCAGTACGAACACCGGGGAGCTGTTTTTT	TRBJ2-2	-	TRBV5-1	-
CASSIERRGRAPLHF	TGTGCCAGTAGTATAGAAAGAAGAGGGAGGGCACCCCTCCACTTT	TRBJ1-6	-	TRBV19	-
CATSSIRGRNTGELFF	TGTGCCACCAGCAGCATCAGGGGGAGGAACACCGGGGAGCTGTTTTTT	TRBJ2-2	TRBD1	TRBV15	-
CATCDQGYSNQPQHF	TGTGCCACCTGCGATCAGGGTTATAGCAATCAGCCCCAGCATTTT	TRBJ1-5	-	TRBV19	-
CASSPPTGGVSGNTEAFF	TGTGCCAGCAGCCCCCCCACAGGGGGCGTCTCTGGGAACACTGAAGCTTTCTTT	TRBJ1-1	TRBD1	TRBV5-4	-